This TCR beta chain came from a study of blood T cell repertoires in COVID-19. Assay: immunoSEQ multiplex PCR; the TCRdb copy retains only in-frame clones and omits some. This table has 350,000 to 550,000 clones, nearly 90% appearing once. The CDR3 loop spans 17 amino acids. From germline, CDR1 is MGHRA and CDR2 YSYEKL. V was cut by 0 bases and J by 0 bases, with 9 bases left in between. This sequence was found in a woman between 18 and 29 years old with acute COVID-19. The rearrangement joins TRBV4-1 to TRBJ1-6; D unclear. The specimen was PBMCs or T cells enriched from blood (not recorded which). The CDR3 region has the DNA TGCGCCAGCAGCCAAGATCAATCGGGCTCCTATAATTCACCCCTCCACTTT. Amino acids: CASSQDQSGSYNSPLHF.